The 22 T cell receptor beta chains listed next were all sequenced from one sample in a study of blood T cell repertoires in COVID-19. TCRdb's copy holds only in-frame clones and misses some; the assay was immunoSEQ multiplex PCR. There are 50,000 to 55,000 clones in the sample; 75% to 90% occur only once, and 5.5% to 7.5% lies in the top ten. Sequencing was carried out using peripheral blood. These receptors were collected from a man aged 55 to 70 with acute or convalescent COVID-19.

The rearrangement links TRBV28 to TRBJ2-3, with 7 bases fitting TRBD2. Unmatched junction bases numbered 2, after V lost 5 bases and J lost 0 bases. Germline lookup yields CDR1 MDHEN and CDR2 SYDVKM. The CDR3 contains 14 residues. CDR3 in DNA: TGTGCCAGCAGTCGTAGCGGGAGCACAGATACGCAGTATTTT. Amino acids: CASSRSGSTDTQYF.

This clone has a single count. The chain recombines TRBV24-1 with TRBJ1-1; 8 positions agree with TRBD1. CDR1 KGHDR and CDR2 SFDVKD come from the germline V gene. This CDR3 is 16 amino acids long. Trimming at V came to 2 bases and at J to 3 bases, leaving 7 bases not matched to a gene. The CDR3 sequence is CATSDSGQGGYTEAFF. Here the CDR3 DNA reads TGTGCCACCAGTGATTCCGGACAGGGAGGGTACACTGAAGCTTTCTTT.

The chain joins TRBV5-1 to TRBJ1-4; TRBD1 aligns across 8 bases. The ends lost 4 bases at V and 8 bases at J; junction bases unmatched: 7. The germline CDR1 and CDR2 sequences are SGHRS and YFSETQ. The CDR3 is made up of 14 amino acids. The CDR3, as DNA: TGCGCCAGCAGCCCCGGACAGGGAGGGGAAAAACTGTTTTTT. Protein sequence: CASSPGQGGEKLFF.

This clone has just one count. The chain combines TRBV4-1 with TRBJ2-1; the D gene is possibly TRBD2 (6 bases). The CDR3 extends over 13 amino acids. The V end lost 5 bases, the J end lost 6 bases, and 11 bases lay between the germline ends. Germline V lookup: CDR1 MGHRA, CDR2 YSYEKL. The CDR3 region is CASSSRGLNEQFF. Written as DNA, the CDR3 is TGCGCCAGCAGCTCCCGGGGACTCAATGAGCAGTTCTTC.

The chain has TRBV19 and TRBJ2-2; the match to TRBD2 covers 9 bases. Germline V gives CDR1 LNHDA, CDR2 SQIVND (reference sequence). This CDR3 spans 14 amino acids. V lost 7 bases and J lost 5; bases outside the gene matches: 5. CDR3 sequence: CASTGTSRTGELFF. The CDR3 DNA follows: TGTGCCAGTACCGGGACTAGCAGGACCGGGGAGCTGTTTTTT.

CDR3 protein: CASSIGTGEYEQYF. CDR3 nucleotide sequence: TGTGCCAGCAGTATCGGGACAGGGGAATACGAGCAGTACTTC. The V call is TRBV27, the J call TRBJ2-7; 10 bases line up with TRBD1. Per germline, CDR1 MNHEY and CDR2 SMNVEV (reference sequence). The CDR3 has 14 residues. V lost 5 bases and J lost 4; bases outside the gene matches: 5.

This rearrangement joins TRBV6-6 to TRBJ2-1; TRBD2 aligns across 9 bases. V dropped 5 bases and J dropped 6; count of bases not matched to a gene: 11. The CDR3 contains 16 residues. Germline V gene sequence: CDR1 MNHNY, CDR2 SVGAGI (reference sequence). CDR3 sequence: CASSRRRLAGINEQFF. CDR3 coding DNA: TGTGCCAGCAGTCGAAGGAGGCTAGCGGGAATCAATGAGCAGTTCTTC.

The chain has TRBV2 and TRBJ1-3, with D possibly TRBD1 on 6 matching bases. Germline CDR1 is SNHLY and CDR2 is FYNNEI. The length of the CDR3 is 13 residues. Trimming stripped 7 bases from V and 4 bases from J, with 11 bases between. As DNA, the CDR3 is TGTGCCAGCAACAGGGTAACCGGAAACACCATATATTTT. Translation: CASNRVTGNTIYF.

The chain links TRBV4-1 to TRBJ1-3, with D possibly being TRBD1 (6 bases). With 3 bases removed from V and 4 bases from J, the gap between germline ends came to 19 bases. Germline loops: CDR1 MGHRA, CDR2 YSYEKL. The CDR3 loop spans 17 amino acids. The CDR3 sequence is CASSHPGTKAPGNTIYF. CDR3 in DNA: TGCGCCAGCAGCCACCCCGGGACAAAGGCGCCGGGAAACACCATATATTTT.

J is TRBJ1-1 and V is TRBV5-1; 8 bases line up with TRBD1. This CDR3 is built from 16 residues. With V trimmed by 4 bases and J by 6 bases, 14 bases remained unmatched. From germline, CDR1 is SGHRS and CDR2 YFSETQ. The CDR3 region has the DNA TGCGCCAGCAGCCCTCAGGGGGCGAATAGAGACTCTGAAGCTTTCTTT. Encoded protein: CASSPQGANRDSEAFF.

V gene TRBV18 combines with J gene TRBJ1-5; D remains ambiguous. CDR3 length: 15 amino acids. Germline V gene lookup returns CDR1 KGHSH and CDR2 LQKENI. V was pared by 2 bases and J by 0 bases, with 8 bases between. The CDR3: CASSPSGFSNQPQHF. The CDR3 DNA reads TGTGCCAGCTCACCATCCGGGTTTAGCAATCAGCCCCAGCATTTT.

This chain links TRBV9 with TRBJ1-5, with TRBD1 matching over 9 bases. Germline V gives CDR1 SGDLS, CDR2 YYNGEE. The CDR3 extends over 15 amino acids. The J segment lost 7 bases and the V segment lost 0 bases, leaving 5 bases of the junction unmatched. The CDR3 region is CASSVGTGVQQPQHF. The CDR3 region has the DNA TGTGCCAGCAGCGTAGGGACAGGGGTTCAGCAGCCCCAGCATTTT.

The genes are TRBV3-1 (or the pseudogene TRBV3-2) and TRBJ2-5; D uncertain. Germline CDR1 LGHDT, CDR2 YNNKEL (reference sequence). V gave up 0 bases and J gave up 1 base, with 9 bases separating them. The CDR3 has 15 amino acids. For the CDR3, the DNA is TGTGCCAGCAGCCAAGAATGGGCAGGCCAAGAGACCCAGTACTTC. This translates into CASSQEWAGQETQYF.

The chain has TRBV7-2 and TRBJ1-3; the D gene is possibly TRBD1 (6 bases). The CDR3 has 16 residues. Germline CDR1 SGHTA, CDR2 FQGNSA. V lost 4 bases and J 3 bases, leaving 16 bases between the germline ends. The DNA for the CDR3 is TGTGCCAGCAGCTCAGCGGTGGGGGCGGGTGGAAACACCATATATTTT. Protein: CASSSAVGAGGNTIYF.

J is TRBJ2-5 and V is TRBV11-2; the D gene is possibly TRBD1 (5 bases). The germline V and J ends were trimmed by 9 bases and 2 bases, with 16 bases remaining between them. The CDR3 is 14 amino acids. CDR1 is SGHAT, CDR2 FQNNGV, per germline. The DNA for the CDR3 is TGTGCCAGACAGCGAATCAGGGTTCAAGAGACCCAGTACTTC. Protein: CARQRIRVQETQYF.

The chain links TRBV28 to TRBJ2-7, with D perhaps matching TRBD2 (5 bases). From germline, CDR1 is MDHEN and CDR2 SYDVKM. This CDR3 is 15 amino acids long. The V gene lost 2 bases and the J gene lost 2 bases, with 13 bases spanning the gap. CDR3 nucleotides: TGTGCCAGCAGTTTAACGGGGAACCCCCCCTACGAGCAGTACTTC. This encodes CASSLTGNPPYEQYF.

The chain carries TRBV3-1 (or the pseudogene TRBV3-2) and TRBJ2-5; 11 bases agree with TRBD2. V lost 4 bases and J lost 2; bases outside the gene matches: 12. The germline V gene has CDR1 LGHDT and CDR2 YNNKEL (reference sequence). CDR3 size: 18 residues. The CDR3 protein is CASSPFGTSGGVQETQYF. The CDR3 DNA reads as TGTGCCAGCAGCCCATTCGGGACTAGCGGAGGGGTACAAGAGACCCAGTACTTC.

The chain joins TRBV24-1 to TRBJ2-3, with TRBD1 as a possible D gene (5 bases). CDR1 and CDR2 (germline): KGHDR, SFDVKD. The length of the CDR3 is 16 residues. Trimming stripped 4 bases from V and 1 base from J, with 14 bases between. DNA of the CDR3: TGTGCCACCAGTGACCCCCAGGGCACCTGCACAGATACGCAGTATTTT. Protein sequence: CATSDPQGTCTDTQYF.

This clone was detected only once. The chain couples TRBV19 to TRBJ1-5; D uncertain. V shed 5 bases and J shed 0 bases, with 8 bases lying between them. CDR1 and CDR2 (germline): LNHDA, SQIVND (reference sequence). This CDR3 is built from 14 residues. In DNA form, the CDR3 reads TGTGCCAGTAGTTACGACTATAGCAATCAGCCCCAGCATTTT. Its translation: CASSYDYSNQPQHF.

This clone was picked up a small number of times. The V call is TRBV11-2, the J call TRBJ2-1; 9 nucleotides agree with TRBD2. CDR1 SGHAT and CDR2 FQNNGV come from the germline V gene. The CDR3 is 18 amino acids. Trimming cost V 4 bases and J 0 bases; bases outside gene matches: 10. This chain's CDR3 is CASSSPTFSGSSYNEQFF. DNA of the CDR3: TGTGCCAGCAGCTCGCCCACATTTAGCGGGAGCTCCTACAATGAGCAGTTCTTC. Looking up the rest from reference TRBV11-2 and TRBJ2-1 gives the full variable domain: EAGVAQSPRYKIIEKRQSVAFWCNPISGHATLYWYQQILGQGPKLLIQFQNNGVVDDSQLPKDRFSAERLKGVDSTLKIQPAKLEDSAVYLCASSSPTFSGSSYNEQFFGPGTRLTVL.

The chain uses TRBV2 and TRBJ1-2, with D possibly matching TRBD1 (6 bases). CDR1 and CDR2 (germline): SNHLY, FYNNEI. Trimming removed 5 bases from V and 1 base from J, with 14 bases in between. The CDR3 is 15 residues long. The CDR3 DNA is TGTGCCAGCAGTTCGTGGGTAGGGGGTAACTATGGCTACACCTTC. Translating gives CASSSWVGGNYGYTF.

The CDR3 spells CASNPGQGVPDTQYF. CDR3 nucleotides: TGTGCCAGCAATCCGGGACAGGGAGTACCAGATACGCAGTATTTT. V and J are TRBV6-5 and TRBJ2-3, with 9 bases fitting TRBD1. The CDR3 runs to 15 residues. Germline V gives CDR1 MNHEY, CDR2 SVGAGI. V shed 7 bases, J shed 4 bases, and the junction held 9 bases outside the gene matches.